Sequencing of this TCR beta chain was carried out in a study of cytomegalovirus exposure and HLA in healthy donors. About this clone itself: Its cognate antigen is unknown.

The PCR used 60 Vbeta and 13 Jbeta primers. The data were produced by immunoSEQ multiplex PCR, yet TCRdb's version contains in-frame clones alone and is incomplete. The repertoire holds over 100,000 clones, with around 70% as singletons. Points from the study as a whole: In a later analysis, CMV-associated beta chains were mostly HLA-associated, it appeared.

The CDR3 runs 19 residues. Germline CDR1 reads MNHEY; CDR2 reads SMNVEV (reference sequence). Trimming at V came to 4 bases and at J to 0 bases, leaving 11 bases not matched to a gene. The clonotype originates from a young man in good health and CMV-seropositive. V usage is TRBV27 and J usage is TRBJ2-6; 8 nucleotides match TRBD1. Sequencing was performed on PBMCs. The DNA of the CDR3 is TGTGCCAGCAGTTCCTACACCGGGACAGGTTCCTCTGGGGCCAACGTCCTGACTTTC. Protein sequence: CASSSYTGTGSSGANVLTF.